These 8 T cell receptor beta chains share one sample of origin, sequenced in a study of blood T cell repertoires in COVID-19. Assay used: immunoSEQ multiplex PCR; TCRdb lists only in-frame clones, some missing. This sample has 150,000 to 200,000 clones, with roughly 87% found just once. What was sequenced was PBMCs or T cells enriched from blood (not recorded which). All receptors come from a man aged 50 to 59 who had recovered from COVID-19.

The chain carries TRBV29-1 and TRBJ2-7; D possibly corresponds to TRBD2 (5 bases). Germline CDR1 SQVTM, CDR2 ANQGSEA. V was pared by 2 bases and J by 4 bases, with 12 bases between. This CDR3 has 13 amino acids. The CDR3: CSVEIQRGYEQYF. The CDR3 nucleotides are TGCAGCGTTGAAATACAAAGAGGGTACGAGCAGTACTTC.

This chain uses TRBV29-1 with TRBJ2-7, with 10 bases identical to TRBD1. CDR3 length equals 12 residues. The V segment lost 3 bases and the J segment 5 bases; nucleotides outside the gene matches: 1. CDR1 and CDR2 (germline): SQVTM, ANQGSEA. DNA for the CDR3: TGCAGCGTTGAGGGACAGGGGAACGAGCAGTACTTC. The encoded protein is CSVEGQGNEQYF.

V is TRBV3-1 (or the pseudogene TRBV3-2) and J is TRBJ2-5; 10 positions agree with TRBD2. The length of the CDR3 is 15 residues. Germline V gene data show CDR1 as LGHDT and CDR2 as YNNKEL (reference sequence). With V trimmed by 5 bases and J by 4 bases, 7 bases remained unmatched. The DNA for the CDR3 is TGTGCCAGCAGCGGGCTAGCGGGGGAAGGAGAGACCCAGTACTTC. It specifies CASSGLAGEGETQYF.

V usage is TRBV28 and J usage is TRBJ2-5; 7 bases are a match to TRBD2. V trimming: 5 bases; J trimming: 2 bases; junction bases outside the gene matches: 11. CDR1 and CDR2 (germline): MDHEN, SYDVKM. This CDR3 has 16 residues. The CDR3 DNA reads TGTGCCAGCAGTCCTCGGGGAGCGGGGAGACAAGAGACCCAGTACTTC. This translates into CASSPRGAGRQETQYF.

The chain has TRBV28 and TRBJ2-7, with D tentatively TRBD2 (5 bases). From germline, CDR1 is MDHEN and CDR2 SYDVKM. The length of the CDR3 is 14 residues. Trimming took off 3 bases at V and 4 bases at J, with 13 bases between the two ends. This chain's CDR3 is CASSLMAGWYEQYF. DNA of the CDR3: TGTGCCAGCAGTTTGATGGCGGGTTGGTACGAGCAGTACTTC.

This clone was picked up one time. The gene calls are TRBV28 and TRBJ2-5, with 11 nucleotides matching TRBD2. Unmatched junction bases numbered 5, after V lost 1 base and J lost 1 base. This CDR3 has 17 amino acids. Germline V gene lookup returns CDR1 MDHEN and CDR2 SYDVKM. CDR3 DNA sequence: TGTGCCAGCAGTTTATACCTCGGGACTAGCGGCCAAGAGACCCAGTACTTC. Protein: CASSLYLGTSGQETQYF. The whole variable domain, remainder taken from reference TRBV28 and TRBJ2-5, is DVKVTQSSRYLVKRTGEKVFLECVQDMDHENMFWYRQDPGLGLRLIYFSYDVKMKEKGDIPEGYSVSREKKERFSLILESASTNQTSMYLCASSLYLGTSGQETQYFGPGTRLLVL.

This clone turned up a few times. The chain couples TRBV2 to TRBJ1-2; 8 bases agree with TRBD1. CDR1 SNHLY and CDR2 FYNNEI come from the germline V gene. This CDR3 is 16 amino acids long. The V and J ends lost 7 bases and 3 bases, in that order; junction bases with no gene match: 13. CDR3 in amino acids: CASNPPGTGGDYGYTF. CDR3 DNA sequence: TGTGCCAGCAATCCCCCCGGGACAGGTGGAGACTATGGCTACACCTTC.

This clone was observed a single time. This chain joins TRBV19 and TRBJ2-1, with 7 bases matching TRBD2. CDR1 is LNHDA and CDR2 is SQIVND in the germline V gene (reference sequence). Trimming at V came to 5 bases and at J to 10 bases, leaving 14 bases not matched to a gene. The CDR3 has 15 residues. Here the CDR3 reads CASSADRDYTSEQFF. Here the CDR3 DNA reads TGTGCCAGTAGTGCGGACCGGGACTACACTTCAGAGCAGTTCTTC.